Shown below are 4 T cell receptor beta chains from a single sample sequenced in a study of cytomegalovirus exposure and HLA in healthy donors. The study ran its PCR with 60 Vbeta and 13 Jbeta primers. The protocol was immunoSEQ multiplex PCR, while the TCRdb copy is restricted to in-frame clones and leaves out a portion. The sample shows about 180,000 clones, 84% of them seen only once. Source material: PBMCs. The receptor source for this set is a girl between 10 and 17 years old in good health and CMV-seropositive.

To note about this clone: The sample carries other DNA sequences with the same CDR3. The V call is TRBV5-1, the J call TRBJ1-1; D is undetermined. V lost 0 bases, J lost 0 bases, and 9 bases lay in between. The CDR3 is 15 amino acids. Germline CDR1 is SGHRS and CDR2 is YFSETQ. The CDR3 nucleotides are TGCGCCAGCAGCTTGGGCGTCGGGGTGAACACTGAAGCTTTCTTT. It codes for CASSLGVGVNTEAFF.

The chain uses TRBV19 and TRBJ1-6; possibly TRBD1 for D (6 bases). Germline CDR1 is LNHDA and CDR2 is SQIVND (reference sequence). V was clipped by 2 bases and J by 10 bases, with 12 bases between them. CDR3 length: 14 residues. DNA for the CDR3: TGTGCCAGTAGTATAACAGGGATGAAGTCACCCCTCCACTTT. Its protein product is CASSITGMKSPLHF.

The chain couples TRBV5-1 to TRBJ2-3; TRBD2 might be the D (7 bases). This CDR3 spans 16 amino acids. Per germline, CDR1 SGHRS and CDR2 YFSETQ. V was trimmed by 0 bases and J by 2 bases, leaving 13 bases between them. CDR3: CASSLAVGGLTDTQYF. CDR3 nucleotides: TGCGCCAGCAGCTTGGCCGTCGGGGGGCTCACAGATACGCAGTATTTT.

The J gene is TRBJ2-7, the V gene TRBV7-2, with a tentative D call TRBD1 (6 bases). The CDR3 has 12 amino acids. V gave up 4 bases and J gave up 3 bases, with 7 bases separating them. The germline CDR1 and CDR2 sequences are SGHTA and FQGNSA. The chain's CDR3 is CASSWDNYEQYF. CDR3 coding DNA: TGTGCCAGCAGCTGGGACAACTACGAGCAGTACTTC.